The 22 T cell receptor beta chains below come from one sample, sequenced in a study of blood T cells in healthy people across ages. For the second PCR, which ran for roughly 6 to 11 cycles, a sample-barcoded 5' primer and a J-beta primer mix were used. TCRdb analysed the 5' RACE reads with MiXCR anew, one entry per CDR3 protein. Among more than 1.4 million distinct CDR3 sequences listed, approximately 40% were seen once. The sample was blood. All receptors come from a woman aged 18-29 years in good health.

The chain recombines TRBV20-1 with TRBJ1-4, with 9 bases that match TRBD1. CDR1 is DFQATT, CDR2 SNEGSKA, per germline (reference sequence). This CDR3 has 15 residues. Trimming cost V 3 bases and J 6 bases; bases outside gene matches: 8. The CDR3 spells CSARHRDRAYEKLFF. As DNA, the CDR3 is TGCAGTGCTAGGCACCGGGACAGGGCTTATGAAAAACTGTTTTTT.

The rearrangement uses TRBV7-9 and TRBJ2-3; 12 nucleotides align to TRBD1. Trimming took 3 bases from V and 5 from J; bases not matched to a gene: 3. The CDR3 consists of 15 residues. Germline lookup yields CDR1 SEHNR and CDR2 FQNEAQ (reference sequence). CDR3 DNA sequence: TGTGCCAGCAGCTTCGGGACAGGGGGCTTAGATACGCAGTATTTT. Protein: CASSFGTGGLDTQYF.

The gene calls are TRBV4-1 and TRBJ1-2, with 10 bases aligning to TRBD1. This CDR3 comprises 14 residues. The germline V gene has CDR1 MGHRA and CDR2 YSYEKL. Losses at the gene ends were 7 bases for V and 3 bases for J; bases not matched to a gene: 5. CDR3 coding DNA: TGCGCCAGCACCCCGGGGACAGGGGACTATGGCTACACCTTC. It is translated as CASTPGTGDYGYTF.

The J gene is TRBJ2-1, the V gene TRBV5-1, with TRBD1 identical over 7 bases. Looked up from germline, CDR1 is SGHRS and CDR2 is YFSETQ. V gave up 2 bases and J gave up 9 bases; unmatched junction bases: 8. The CDR3 sequence is 14 residues long. This chain's CDR3 is CASSFGDSSSEQFF. The CDR3 region has the DNA TGCGCCAGCAGCTTCGGGGACAGCTCGTCTGAGCAGTTCTTC.

This clonotype was seen only a few times. One base away lies a much larger clone, so this may be a sequencing read error. The chain couples TRBV29-1 to TRBJ2-7; D ambiguous. Germline V gene data show CDR1 as SQVTM and CDR2 as ANQGSEA. Trimming stripped 6 bases from V and 7 bases from J, with 16 bases between. The CDR3 spans 12 residues. The CDR3: CSVERPVGEQYF. In DNA, the CDR3 is TGCAGCGTGGAACGCCCAGTCGGTGAGCAGTACTTC.

The chain uses TRBV20-1 and TRBJ1-6, with D perhaps matching TRBD1 (5 bases). CDR1 and CDR2 from the germline V gene are DFQATT and SNEGSKA (reference sequence). The CDR3 loop spans 15 amino acids. Trimming cost V 5 bases and J 6 bases, with 17 bases left between them. CDR3 DNA sequence: TGCAGTGCTCCCGACGGGGGATTAAGTAATTCACCCCTCCACTTT. Translation: CSAPDGGLSNSPLHF.

The J gene is TRBJ2-7, the V gene TRBV7-2; maybe TRBD1 (6 bases). The last part of the DNA fits TRBJ2-5 better; the J call may be wrong. The CDR3 is made up of 15 amino acids. The V gene's germline CDR1 is SGHTA and CDR2 FQGNSA. The CDR3 DNA reads as TGTGCCAGCAGCCCGCTTAGGCAGGGGTATGAGACCCAGTACTTC. This translates into CASSPLRQGYETQYF.

This clonotype was observed once. The chain joins TRBV4-1 to TRBJ2-1; 13 nucleotides line up with TRBD2. The J call may not be correct, given that the DNA end is closer to TRBJ2-7. CDR3 size: 18 residues. Germline V gene data show CDR1 as MGHRA and CDR2 as YSYEKL. The CDR3 bases are TGCGCCAGCAGCCAGTCCGGACTAGCGGGAGCCCTGTACAATGAGCAGTACTTC. It yields the protein CASSQSGLAGALYNEQYF.

V is TRBV25-1 and J is TRBJ1-6; D not resolved. CDR1 MGHDK and CDR2 SYGVNS come from the germline V gene. This CDR3 contains 14 residues. V was cut by 1 base and J by 7 bases, with 8 bases left in between. CDR3 coding DNA: TGTGCCAGCAGTGAATTGAGGGAGAATTCACCCCTCCACTTT. It translates to CASSELRENSPLHF.

The chain combines TRBV5-1 with TRBJ2-4; D remains ambiguous. The germline V gene encodes CDR1 SGHRS and CDR2 YFSETQ. This CDR3 spans 13 amino acids. V was cut by 4 bases and J by 7 bases, with 12 bases left in between. The CDR3 protein is CASSVEVPNIQYF. CDR3 in DNA: TGCGCCAGCAGCGTTGAGGTGCCCAACATTCAGTACTTC. Full variable domain (remainder filled in from reference TRBV5-1 and TRBJ2-4): KAGVTQTPRYLIKTRGQQVTLSCSPISGHRSVSWYQQTPGQGLQFLFEYFSETQRNKGNFPGRFSGRQFSNSRSEMNVSTLELGDSALYLCASSVEVPNIQYFGAGTRLSVL.

V is TRBV6-5 and J is TRBJ2-1; 13 nucleotides agree with TRBD2. TRBJ2-7 matches the DNA end more closely, so the J call is doubtful. CDR1 and CDR2 (germline): MNHEY, SVGAGI. The CDR3 length is 16 residues. The CDR3 DNA sequence: TGTGCCAGCAGCCAGGGACTAGCGGGACTGCACAATGAGCAGTACTTC. It yields the protein CASSQGLAGLHNEQYF.

This clonotype has more than one count but fewer than ten. The V and J genes are TRBV16 and TRBJ1-5, with a possible D match to TRBD1 (6 bases). Trimming cost V 8 bases and J 3 bases, with 14 bases left between them. CDR1 is KGHSY and CDR2 is FQNENV in the germline V gene. This CDR3 has 14 amino acids. The CDR3 sequence is CASSSDSFNQPQHF. Here the CDR3 DNA reads TGTGCCAGCTCCTCGGACAGCTTCAATCAGCCCCAGCATTTT.

CDR3: CASSLTPTGFYEQYF. CDR3 coding DNA: TGTGCCAGCAGCTTAACCCCTACAGGGTTCTACGAGCAGTACTTC. The V gene is TRBV7-3, the J gene TRBJ2-7; D is possibly TRBD1 (6 bases). This CDR3 spans 15 amino acids. Looked up from germline, CDR1 is SGHTA and CDR2 is FQGTGA. The V and J ends lost 0 bases and 3 bases respectively, with 12 bases between them.

This chain links TRBV10-3 with TRBJ1-2; no reliable D call. V lost 2 bases to trimming and J lost 0 bases, with 7 bases between them. The CDR3 contains 14 residues. CDR1 is ENHRY, CDR2 SYGVKD, per germline. CDR3: CAISETLANYGYTF. In DNA form, the CDR3 reads TGTGCCATCAGTGAGACGCTGGCTAACTATGGCTACACCTTC.

The V gene is TRBV5-6, the J gene TRBJ2-3, with 9 bases matching TRBD1. Unmatched junction bases numbered 9, after V lost 6 bases and J lost 4 bases. This CDR3 region has 15 residues. CDR1 and CDR2 from the germline V gene are SGHDT and YYEEEE. This CDR3 reads CASKRTGDGPDTQYF. CDR3 bases: TGTGCCAGCAAGAGGACAGGGGACGGGCCAGATACGCAGTATTTT.

This clonotype was counted only a few times. The V and J genes are TRBV5-1 and TRBJ2-1; 8 bases are shared with TRBD2. CDR1 is SGHRS, CDR2 YFSETQ, per germline. The CDR3 runs 19 residues. The J segment lost 3 bases and the V segment lost 0 bases, leaving 14 bases of the junction unmatched. CDR3 DNA: TGCGCCAGCAGCTTGGGGACAGTCATTAGCGGGAAAAACTACAATGAGCAGTTCTTC. It codes for CASSLGTVISGKNYNEQFF.

This sequence joins TRBV5-1 and TRBJ2-3, with TRBD2 as a possible D gene (5 bases). Per the germline V gene, CDR1 is SGHRS and CDR2 is YFSETQ. V gave up 1 base and J gave up 1 base, with 10 bases separating them. The CDR3 loop spans 15 amino acids. The CDR3 nucleotides read TGCGCCAGCAGCTTGAACGGGGTGGGCACAGATACGCAGTATTTT. It is translated as CASSLNGVGTDTQYF. The entire variable domain, with the rest obtained from reference TRBV5-1 and TRBJ2-3, is as follows: KAGVTQTPRYLIKTRGQQVTLSCSPISGHRSVSWYQQTPGQGLQFLFEYFSETQRNKGNFPGRFSGRQFSNSRSEMNVSTLELGDSALYLCASSLNGVGTDTQYFGPGTRLTVL.

This clonotype was seen a few times. The gene calls are TRBV7-2 and TRBJ2-1; TRBD2 agrees at 11 bases. With V trimmed by 5 bases and J by 0 bases, 12 bases remained unmatched. Germline lookup yields CDR1 SGHTA and CDR2 FQGNSA. The CDR3 covers 19 residues. CDR3 bases: TGTGCCAGCAGCCCTTTTTCGACTAGCGGGACAAGCTCCTACAATGAGCAGTTCTTC. Translated: CASSPFSTSGTSSYNEQFF. The whole variable domain, filled in from reference TRBV7-2 and TRBJ2-1, reads GAGVSQSPSNKVTEKGKDVELRCDPISGHTALYWYRQSLGQGLEFLIYFQGNSAPDKSGLPSDRFSAERTGGSVSTLTIQRTQQEDSAVYLCASSPFSTSGTSSYNEQFFGPGTRLTVL.

This clonotype came up many times. This chain links TRBV12-3 or TRBV12-4 with TRBJ1-2; D not resolved. Trimming shortened V by 1 base and J by 0 bases, and 6 bases separated the two germline ends. The CDR3 runs to 14 residues. The CDR3 region has the DNA TGTGCCAGCAGTTTAGACGGACCTAACTATGGCTACACCTTC. Translation: CASSLDGPNYGYTF.

Only a few counts were recorded for this clonotype. The chain has TRBV12-3 or TRBV12-4 and TRBJ2-5; D is undetermined. The CDR3 totals 14 residues. Trimming removed 2 bases from V and 4 bases from J, with 11 bases in between. CDR3 sequence (DNA): TGTGCCAGCAGTTTACGCCCTTCAGTAGAGACCCAGTACTTC. Translated, it gives CASSLRPSVETQYF.

The rearrangement joins TRBV11-2 to TRBJ1-2; 10 nucleotides match TRBD1. The V gene's germline CDR1 is SGHAT and CDR2 FQNNGV. The CDR3 contains 16 residues. J was trimmed by 8 bases and V by 5 bases; bases with no gene match: 14. The CDR3 region is CASSPSPGQGNLGYTF. The DNA for the CDR3 is TGTGCCAGCAGCCCCAGCCCGGGACAGGGGAATTTGGGCTACACCTTC.

The gene calls are TRBV15 and TRBJ1-2; D is unclear. The CDR3 length is 11 residues. Trimming cost V 0 bases and J 13 bases, with 9 bases left between them. The germline V gene has CDR1 LNHNV and CDR2 YYDKDF (reference sequence). The CDR3 region is CATSRDYRVTF. CDR3 in DNA: TGTGCCACCAGCAGAGATTATAGGGTCACCTTC.